The 22 T cell receptor beta chains listed next were all sequenced from one sample in a study of T cell responses to AZD1222 COVID-19 vaccine. Repertoires were generated with immunoSEQ multiplex PCR, while TCRdb's copy carries only in-frame clones and drops some. The sample holds about 180,000 clones, 87% seen once. The sequences come from peripheral blood, collected on day 0 of AZD1222 vaccination. Receptors were obtained from an adult in good health.

The chain joins TRBV19 to TRBJ2-1; weak D call: TRBD2 (5 bases). Trimming pared 4 bases from V and 3 bases from J, leaving 13 bases between. The V gene's germline CDR1 is LNHDA and CDR2 SQIVND (reference sequence). The CDR3 totals 15 residues. The CDR3 coding sequence is TGTGCCAGTAGTAAGGTCCTGGACTTCTACAATGAGCAGTTCTTC. This translates into CASSKVLDFYNEQFF.

The chain carries TRBV20-1 and TRBJ1-2; D not resolved. V dropped 3 bases and J dropped 8 bases, with 13 bases sitting between them. The V gene's germline CDR1 is DFQATT and CDR2 SNEGSKA (reference sequence). CDR3 length: 12 amino acids. The CDR3 DNA follows: TGCAGTGCTAGTAACCCCCCGTACGGCTACACCTTC. This gives the protein CSASNPPYGYTF.

V is TRBV7-2 and J is TRBJ1-1, with 12 bases aligning to TRBD1. In germline, CDR1 is SGHTA, CDR2 FQGNSA. The CDR3 has 14 residues. V trimming: 5 bases; J trimming: 13 bases; junction bases outside the gene matches: 11. The CDR3 protein is CASSGPGQGAKLFF. CDR3 bases: TGTGCCAGCAGCGGGCCGGGACAGGGGGCGAAGCTTTTCTTT.

V and J are TRBV7-2 and TRBJ2-1; unclear D gene. Germline assignment: CDR1 SGHTA and CDR2 FQGNSA. The V gene lost 5 bases and the J gene lost 6 bases, with 5 bases spanning the gap. CDR3 length: 11 amino acids. This CDR3 reads CASSLFNEQFF. The CDR3 DNA is TGTGCCAGCAGCCTCTTCAATGAGCAGTTCTTC.

The chain links TRBV5-1 to TRBJ2-1; D might be TRBD2 (5 bases). The length of the CDR3 is 12 residues. Germline values: CDR1 SGHRS, CDR2 YFSETQ. V was trimmed by 1 base and J by 9 bases, leaving 8 bases between them. CDR3 residues: CASSLSGSEQFF. CDR3 in DNA: TGCGCCAGCAGCTTGTCGGGGAGTGAGCAGTTCTTC.

CDR3 sequence reads: CASSSPADRGRSEKLFF. CDR3 DNA sequence: TGTGCCAGCAGCTCTCCTGCGGACAGGGGGCGAAGTGAAAAACTGTTTTTT. The rearrangement uses TRBV5-6 and TRBJ1-4; 11 bases are shared with TRBD1. V was pared by 3 bases and J by 7 bases, with 11 bases of the junction left unmatched. CDR1 and CDR2 (germline): SGHDT, YYEEEE. The CDR3 has 17 residues.

The chain recombines TRBV30 with TRBJ2-1; 7 bases are shared with TRBD2. In germline, CDR1 is GTSNPN, CDR2 SVGIG (reference sequence). There are 16 residues in the CDR3. Trimming cost V 5 bases and J 7 bases; bases outside gene matches: 17. The CDR3 coding sequence is TGTGCCTGGCAAACCTGGGCTAGCGGACGCGAGAATGAGCAGTTCTTC. It codes for CAWQTWASGRENEQFF.

The chain is built from TRBV12-3 or TRBV12-4 and TRBJ2-1; 8 bases are shared with TRBD2. This CDR3 comprises 10 residues. Germline trimming cut 6 bases from V and 13 bases from J; bases unmatched to any gene: 2. The CDR3 DNA follows: TGTGCCAGCAGCGGGAGGGGACAGTTCTTC. Translation: CASSGRGQFF.

V is TRBV2 and J is TRBJ2-7, with TRBD1 as a possible D gene (5 bases). The V gene lost 4 bases and the J gene lost 4 bases, with 8 bases spanning the gap. Germline CDR1 reads SNHLY; CDR2 reads FYNNEI. The CDR3 extends over 12 amino acids. DNA of the CDR3: TGTGCCAGCAGTGGGGCAGGGTACGAGCAGTACTTC. Protein product: CASSGAGYEQYF.

The rearrangement uses TRBV19 and TRBJ1-5, with D tentatively TRBD1 (6 bases). V lost 10 bases to trimming and J lost 9 bases, with 19 bases between them. CDR1 LNHDA and CDR2 SQIVND come from the germline V gene (reference sequence). The length of the CDR3 is 13 residues. DNA of the CDR3: TGTGCCACTTTCCACGGGGGCAAAGGGCCCCAGCATTTT. Its translation is CATFHGGKGPQHF.

This clone was recorded only once. This sequence joins TRBV6-1 and TRBJ2-1; TRBD2 aligns across 7 bases. J gave up 6 bases and V 3 bases, and 11 bases lay outside the gene matches. Germline V lookup: CDR1 MNHNS, CDR2 SASEGT. CDR3 size: 16 residues. The CDR3 sequence: CASSDSSTSDTNEQFF. The DNA for the CDR3 is TGTGCCAGCAGTGATTCGAGTACTAGCGACACCAATGAGCAGTTCTTC.

The V and J genes are TRBV6-5 and TRBJ1-2, with 7 bases aligning to TRBD1. Per germline, CDR1 MNHEY and CDR2 SVGAGI. The CDR3 spans 13 residues. The V and J ends lost 8 bases and 7 bases, in that order; junction bases with no gene match: 10. CDR3: CASLDRSGVGYTF. CDR3 DNA: TGTGCCAGCCTGGACAGGTCGGGGGTTGGCTACACCTTC.

DNA for the CDR3: TGTGCCAGCAGCCAAGGCTTGATGCCCTCCTACGAGCAGTACTTC. This encodes CASSQGLMPSYEQYF. J is TRBJ2-7 and V is TRBV4-2; D not resolved. The CDR3 is 15 amino acids. From germline, CDR1 is LGHNA and CDR2 YNFKEQ. Trimming took 1 base from V and 0 from J, leaving 10 bases between them.

The chain links TRBV7-2 to TRBJ1-1; TRBD1 might be the D (5 bases). From germline, CDR1 is SGHTA and CDR2 FQGNSA. The CDR3 is made up of 17 amino acids. V lost 0 bases to trimming and J lost 0 bases, with 14 bases between them. The CDR3 DNA is TGTGCCAGCAGCTTAGCGCCAAGGGACTACTTGAACACTGAAGCTTTCTTT. It codes for CASSLAPRDYLNTEAFF. Using reference TRBV7-2 and TRBJ1-1 for the parts outside the CDR3, the full variable domain is GAGVSQSPSNKVTEKGKDVELRCDPISGHTALYWYRQSLGQGLEFLIYFQGNSAPDKSGLPSDRFSAERTGGSVSTLTIQRTQQEDSAVYLCASSLAPRDYLNTEAFFGQGTRLTVV.

The J gene is TRBJ1-5, the V gene TRBV27; possible D gene TRBD1, 5 bases. Trimming shortened V by 2 bases and J by 3 bases, and 8 bases separated the two germline ends. Germline loops: CDR1 MNHEY, CDR2 SMNVEV (reference sequence). This CDR3 comprises 14 residues. This CDR3 reads CASSLRQHNQPQHF. The CDR3 bases are TGTGCCAGCAGTTTACGACAGCACAATCAGCCCCAGCATTTT.

The V and J genes are TRBV6-1 and TRBJ2-7; perhaps TRBD2 as D (6 bases). Germline assignment: CDR1 MNHNS and CDR2 SASEGT. Trimming took off 2 bases at V and 2 bases at J, with 13 bases between the two ends. The CDR3 length is 15 residues. CDR3 bases: TGTGCCAGCAGTGAATCAACTAGCACTACCTACGAGCAGTACTTC. Its translation: CASSESTSTTYEQYF.

The chain joins TRBV25-1 to TRBJ1-6, with a tentative D call TRBD1 (6 bases). The V and J ends lost 8 bases and 3 bases respectively, with 11 bases between them. The CDR3 has 14 residues. CDR1 and CDR2 (germline): MGHDK, SYGVNS. The CDR3 reads CASCTGLYNSPLHF. CDR3 DNA: TGTGCCAGCTGTACAGGGCTCTATAATTCACCCCTCCACTTT.

This clone was detected a few times. The chain recombines TRBV27 with TRBJ2-7; TRBD2 is a possible D gene (5 bases). Between the trimmed V and J ends, which lost 6 bases and 3 bases, there was a span of 18 bases. Germline loops: CDR1 MNHEY, CDR2 SMNVEV (reference sequence). The CDR3 is 15 amino acids. Here the CDR3 reads CASSPREGPHYEQYF. CDR3 coding DNA: TGTGCCAGCAGCCCTCGCGAGGGTCCTCACTACGAGCAGTACTTC.

The chain employs TRBV5-6 and TRBJ2-7; D tentatively reads TRBD1 or TRBD2 (6 bases each). Per germline, CDR1 SGHDT and CDR2 YYEEEE. Trimming cost V 2 bases and J 7 bases, with 10 bases left between them. This CDR3 region has 12 residues. The chain's CDR3 is CASSLRGREQYF. The CDR3 DNA sequence: TGTGCCAGCAGCTTAAGGGGGAGGGAGCAGTACTTC.

The chain is built from TRBV20-1 and TRBJ1-5; D uncertain. The V end was cut by 4 bases, the J end by 3 bases, with 4 bases between. This CDR3 is built from 11 residues. Germline lookup yields CDR1 DFQATT and CDR2 SNEGSKA (reference sequence). CDR3 region: CSATDNQPQHF. In DNA form, the CDR3 reads TGCAGTGCTACAGACAATCAGCCCCAGCATTTT.

The chain couples TRBV28 to TRBJ1-1; D perhaps matches TRBD1 (5 bases). Deletions cut 9 bases from V and 1 base from J, with 15 bases between. The CDR3 runs 14 residues. CDR1 and CDR2 (germline): MDHEN, SYDVKM. In DNA, the CDR3 is TGTGCCAGTCCAGGGATAGGCGGGAACACTGAAGCTTTCTTT. Translating it yields CASPGIGGNTEAFF. The whole variable domain, remainder taken from reference TRBV28 and TRBJ1-1, is DVKVTQSSRYLVKRTGEKVFLECVQDMDHENMFWYRQDPGLGLRLIYFSYDVKMKEKGDIPEGYSVSREKKERFSLILESASTNQTSMYLCASPGIGGNTEAFFGQGTRLTVV.

The chain uses TRBV24-1 and TRBJ1-5; D is unresolved. V was pared by 4 bases and J by 7 bases, with 10 bases between. Germline CDR1 is KGHDR and CDR2 is SFDVKD. The CDR3 extends over 13 amino acids. This chain's CDR3 is CATSEWGTQPQHF. For the CDR3, the DNA is TGTGCCACCAGTGAATGGGGTACGCAGCCCCAGCATTTT.